The 3 T cell receptor beta chains below come from one sample, sequenced in a study of response to subunit inactivated influenza vaccine. TCRdb reprocessed the RT-PCR reads with MiXCR, giving one entry per CDR3 protein. The sample records about 700,000 distinct CDR3 sequences, around 14% being singletons. The source was PBMCs from blood, collected 14 to 15 days before vaccination. All receptors come from a middle-aged man who received an inactivated influenza vaccine.

The chain links TRBV30 to TRBJ2-3; TRBD2 aligns across 9 bases. From germline, CDR1 is GTSNPN and CDR2 SVGIG (reference sequence). The junction had 8 bases not matched to a gene; V was cut back by 2 bases and J by 5 bases. CDR3 length equals 15 residues. CDR3: CAWSFAGGDLDTQYF. For the CDR3, the DNA is TGTGCCTGGAGTTTTGCGGGGGGGGACCTAGATACGCAGTATTTT.

V usage is TRBV6-1 and J usage is TRBJ2-2; no clear D. CDR3 length: 13 residues. V was trimmed by 9 bases and J by 1 base, leaving 9 bases between them. Germline CDR1 is MNHNS and CDR2 is SASEGT. CDR3 protein: CASAEMNTGELFF. The DNA of the CDR3 is TGTGCCAGTGCAGAGATGAACACCGGGGAGCTGTTTTTT.

CDR3 sequence: CASSPQADEKLFF. The CDR3 DNA is TGTGCCAGCTCACCTCAAGCGGATGAAAAACTGTTTTTT. This chain connects TRBV18 to TRBJ1-4; D remains ambiguous. Trimming stripped 3 bases from V and 6 bases from J, with 8 bases between. This CDR3 has 13 residues. Germline CDR1 KGHSH, CDR2 LQKENI.